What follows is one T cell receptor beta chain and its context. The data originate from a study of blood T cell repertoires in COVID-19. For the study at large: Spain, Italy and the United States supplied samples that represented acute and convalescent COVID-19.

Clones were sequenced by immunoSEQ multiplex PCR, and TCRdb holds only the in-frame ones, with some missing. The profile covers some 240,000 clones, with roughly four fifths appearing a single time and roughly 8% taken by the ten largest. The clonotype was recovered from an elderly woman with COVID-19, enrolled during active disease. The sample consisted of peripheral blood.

The CDR3 nucleotides read TGTGCCAGCAGCCAAATCGGGGGTAACACTGAAGCTTTCTTT. It specifies CASSQIGGNTEAFF. V is TRBV3-1 (or the pseudogene TRBV3-2) and J is TRBJ1-1; TRBD1 might be the D (5 bases). The germline gives CDR1 LGHDT, CDR2 YNNKEL (reference sequence). The CDR3 totals 14 residues. V lost 2 bases to trimming and J lost 2 bases, with 9 bases between them.